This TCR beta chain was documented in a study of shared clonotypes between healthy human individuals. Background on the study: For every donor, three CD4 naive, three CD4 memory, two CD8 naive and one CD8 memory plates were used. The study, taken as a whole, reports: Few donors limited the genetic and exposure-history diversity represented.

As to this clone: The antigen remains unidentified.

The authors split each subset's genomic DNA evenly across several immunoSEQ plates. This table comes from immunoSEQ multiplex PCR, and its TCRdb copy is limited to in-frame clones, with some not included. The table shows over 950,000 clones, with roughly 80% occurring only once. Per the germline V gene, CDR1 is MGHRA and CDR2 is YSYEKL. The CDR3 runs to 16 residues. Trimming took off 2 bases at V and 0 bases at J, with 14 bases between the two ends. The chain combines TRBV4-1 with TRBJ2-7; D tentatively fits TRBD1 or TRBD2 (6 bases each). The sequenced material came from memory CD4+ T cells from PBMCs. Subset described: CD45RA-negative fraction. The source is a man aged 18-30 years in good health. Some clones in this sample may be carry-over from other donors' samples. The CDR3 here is CASSQRGDGGSYEQYF. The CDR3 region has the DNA TGCGCCAGCAGCCAAAGGGGGGACGGGGGCTCCTACGAGCAGTACTTC.